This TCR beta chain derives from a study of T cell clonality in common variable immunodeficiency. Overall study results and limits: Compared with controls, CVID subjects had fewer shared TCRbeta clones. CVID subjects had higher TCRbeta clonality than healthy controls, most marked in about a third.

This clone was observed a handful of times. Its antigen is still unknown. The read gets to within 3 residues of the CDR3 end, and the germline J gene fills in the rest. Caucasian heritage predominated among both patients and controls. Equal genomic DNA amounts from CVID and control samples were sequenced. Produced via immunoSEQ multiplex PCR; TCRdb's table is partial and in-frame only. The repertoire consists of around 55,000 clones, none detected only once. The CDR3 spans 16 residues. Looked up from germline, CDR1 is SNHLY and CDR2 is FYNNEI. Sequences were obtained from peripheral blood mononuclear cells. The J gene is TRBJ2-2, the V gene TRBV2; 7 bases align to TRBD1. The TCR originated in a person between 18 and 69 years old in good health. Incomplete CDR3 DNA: TGTGCCAGCAGTGGGGATGAGGGACAGAGAAATTCACCG. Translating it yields CASSGDEGQRNSP. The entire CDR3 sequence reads CASSGDEGQRNSPLFF.